Shown below are 28 T cell receptor beta chains from a single sample sequenced in a study of T-cell reconstitution after alpha-beta-depleted transplantation in children. Unique molecular identifiers were incorporated into the prepared TCRbeta library. Each CDR3 protein is one row after TCRdb ran MiXCR on the PCR reads. The sample shows hundreds of thousands of distinct CDR3 sequences, around 17% of them seen only once. The input for sequencing was PBMCs from the stem cell graft donor, taken from the stem cell graft. These receptors all come from a human donor who donated a stem cell graft to a child with acute myeloid leukemia.

This clonotype was seen more than once but under ten times. This rearrangement joins TRBV6-5 to TRBJ2-5, with D tentatively TRBD1 (6 bases). Trimming took 4 bases from V and 5 from J, leaving 20 bases between them. Germline CDR1 MNHEY, CDR2 SVGAGI. The CDR3 runs to 16 residues. CDR3 amino acids: CASSSTSGTSPETQYF. The CDR3 coding sequence is TGTGCCAGCAGTTCGACATCCGGGACATCCCCGGAGACCCAGTACTTC.

This clonotype was picked up many times. The V gene is TRBV20-1, the J gene TRBJ2-3, with 9 bases fitting TRBD2. The germline V gene has CDR1 DFQATT and CDR2 SNEGSKA (reference sequence). V gave up 5 bases and J gave up 0 bases; unmatched junction bases: 6. The CDR3 has 15 amino acids. Written as DNA, the CDR3 is TGCAGTGCTCCAGAGCGGGGGGCGAGCACAGATACGCAGTATTTT. As protein: CSAPERGASTDTQYF.

V and J are TRBV28 and TRBJ1-1, with TRBD1 matching 11 bases. CDR1 is MDHEN and CDR2 is SYDVKM in the germline V gene. This CDR3 has 13 residues. V was pared by 9 bases and J by 4 bases, with 4 bases of the junction left unmatched. CDR3 sequence reads: CASRTGGPTEAFF. The CDR3 DNA follows: TGTGCCAGTCGGACAGGGGGCCCCACTGAAGCTTTCTTT.

This clonotype was found a few times. The rearrangement joins TRBV20-1 to TRBJ1-5, with D unresolved. V was pared by 1 base and J by 4 bases, with 11 bases between. The CDR3 has 14 amino acids. Per germline, CDR1 DFQATT and CDR2 SNEGSKA (reference sequence). CDR3: CSARVLGVNQPQHF. The CDR3, as DNA: TGCAGTGCTAGAGTCTTGGGAGTTAATCAGCCCCAGCATTTT.

This clonotype has just a few counts. The rearrangement links TRBV7-6 to TRBJ2-1; 11 bases line up with TRBD2. This CDR3 has 16 residues. With V trimmed by 4 bases and J by 2 bases, 4 bases remained unmatched. Germline V CDR1 and CDR2: SGHVS, FNYEAQ. CDR3 in DNA: TGTGCCAGCAGCTCACTAGCGGGGGAGACCTACAATGAGCAGTTCTTC. Protein: CASSSLAGETYNEQFF.

As to this clonotype: At one boundary the junction diverges from the germline segment, which might be a read error. The rearrangement joins TRBV15 to TRBJ2-7; D may be TRBD2 (6 bases). The CDR3 contains 15 residues. Germline V gene data show CDR1 as LNHNV and CDR2 as YYDKDF (reference sequence). DNA for the CDR3: TGTGCCACCAGCACCTCGGGACTTCTCCCCTACAAGCAGTACTTC. It is translated as CATSTSGLLPYKQYF.

This clonotype was counted at least ten times. This CDR3 is CSAARGQGVDGYTF. The CDR3 DNA reads TGCAGTGCTGCCCGGGGACAGGGGGTTGATGGCTACACCTTC. V is TRBV20-1 and J is TRBJ1-2, with 11 bases identical to TRBD1. This CDR3 region has 14 residues. J lost 6 bases, V lost 5 bases, and 8 bases had no gene match. Germline V gene data show CDR1 as DFQATT and CDR2 as SNEGSKA (reference sequence).

In this sample, this clonotype turned up many times. The chain uses TRBV20-1 and TRBJ2-7; tentative D call: TRBD1 (5 bases). Deletions cut 1 base from V and 1 base from J, with 8 bases between. The length of the CDR3 is 13 residues. CDR1 and CDR2 (germline): DFQATT, SNEGSKA (reference sequence). This chain's CDR3 is CSARVDSSYEQYF. The CDR3 bases are TGCAGTGCTAGAGTTGACAGTTCCTACGAGCAGTACTTC.

The V and J genes are TRBV4-1 and TRBJ1-3; tentative D call: TRBD1 (6 bases). Germline V CDR1 and CDR2: MGHRA, YSYEKL. There are 18 residues in the CDR3. Deletions cut 0 bases from V and 4 bases from J, with 19 bases between. The CDR3 spells CASSQEVPDSYLGNTIYF. As DNA, the CDR3 is TGCGCCAGCAGCCAAGAGGTTCCGGACAGCTATCTCGGAAACACCATATATTTT.

This clonotype appeared many times. The V gene is TRBV20-1, the J gene TRBJ2-3; 9 bases agree with TRBD2. The CDR3 is made up of 16 amino acids. J lost 2 bases, V lost 0 bases, and 6 bases had no gene match. Germline-derived CDR1 and CDR2 are DFQATT and SNEGSKA (reference sequence). CDR3 sequence: CSARDLASGVTDTQYF. CDR3 DNA sequence: TGCAGTGCTAGAGATCTGGCTAGCGGGGTCACAGATACGCAGTATTTT.

CDR3 sequence reads: CAISEPDEDDQPQHF. CDR3 bases: TGTGCCATCAGTGAGCCAGATGAAGACGATCAGCCCCAGCATTTT. The chain combines TRBV10-3 with TRBJ1-5; D gene uncertain. Looked up from germline, CDR1 is ENHRY and CDR2 is SYGVKD. Between the trimmed V and J ends, which lost 2 bases and 5 bases, there was a span of 13 bases. The CDR3 extends over 15 amino acids.

The sample holds many counts of this clonotype. V usage is TRBV20-1 and J usage is TRBJ2-1; 7 nucleotides align to TRBD2. There are 16 residues in the CDR3. The V gene end was trimmed by 4 bases and the J gene end by 2 bases; junction bases not matched to a gene: 11. Germline CDR1 is DFQATT and CDR2 is SNEGSKA (reference sequence). The CDR3: CSATLWSSGAYNEQFF. CDR3 sequence (DNA): TGCAGTGCTACCCTGTGGTCCAGCGGGGCCTACAATGAGCAGTTCTTC.

Ten or more counts support this clonotype. This chain connects TRBV12-3 or TRBV12-4 to TRBJ1-1, with D uncertain. The germline V and J ends were trimmed by 5 bases and 3 bases, with 7 bases remaining between them. The CDR3 loop spans 12 amino acids. The CDR3 here is CASSQADTEAFF. The CDR3 DNA is TGTGCCAGCAGTCAGGCCGACACTGAAGCTTTCTTT.

As regards this clonotype: This may come from a read error, since a much larger clone is one base off. The gene calls are TRBV6-1 and TRBJ2-1; possibly TRBD1 for D (6 bases). There are 12 residues in the CDR3. CDR1 is MNHNS, CDR2 SASEGT, per germline. This CDR3 is CVSSDNGGEQFF. CDR3 sequence (DNA): TGTGTCAGCAGTGATAATGGGGGCGAGCAGTTCTTC.

The genes are TRBV20-1 and TRBJ1-5, with TRBD1 identical over 11 bases. The germline V gene encodes CDR1 DFQATT and CDR2 SNEGSKA (reference sequence). The J segment lost 0 bases and the V segment lost 6 bases, leaving 13 bases of the junction unmatched. CDR3 length: 18 residues. This CDR3 is CSATGTGGIKYSNQPQHF. Here the CDR3 DNA reads TGCAGTGCAACCGGGACAGGGGGGATTAAATATAGCAATCAGCCCCAGCATTTT.

This clonotype was recorded at least ten times. The rearrangement links TRBV4-3 to TRBJ2-6; D gene ambiguous. Trimming took off 0 bases at V and 1 base at J, with 7 bases between the two ends. CDR1 and CDR2 (germline): LGHNA, YSLEER. The length of the CDR3 is 16 residues. The CDR3 bases are TGCGCCAGCAGCCAAGATCCCCAGTCTGGGGCCAACGTCCTGACTTTC. Its protein product is CASSQDPQSGANVLTF.

In its sample, this clonotype was seen many times. The chain carries TRBV6-5 and TRBJ2-5; 7 bases fit TRBD2. The V segment lost 8 bases and the J segment 1 base; nucleotides outside the gene matches: 1. In germline, CDR1 is MNHEY, CDR2 SVGAGI. This CDR3 has 12 amino acids. The CDR3 bases are TGTGCCAGCGGACTAGTCCAAGAGACCCAGTACTTC. Its translation: CASGLVQETQYF.

As regards this clonotype: The junction and the germline gene differ at one end; a read error may be behind it. The chain is built from TRBV4-2 and TRBJ2-5; 7 bases are a match to TRBD2. CDR3 length: 14 residues. CDR1 is LGHNA and CDR2 is YNFKEQ in the germline V gene. The CDR3 region has the DNA TGTGCCAGCAGCCAAGGGACTAGGCGAGAGACCCACTACTTC. This codes for CASSQGTRRETHYF.

Comment on this clonotype: This may arise from a read error, as a much more abundant clone is one base away. The chain couples TRBV20-1 to TRBJ2-5; 7 bases match TRBD2. The CDR3 is made up of 17 amino acids. Germline V gene sequence: CDR1 DFQATT, CDR2 SNEGSKA (reference sequence). CDR3 nucleotide sequence: TGCTGTGCTAGAGATCCGGCAGCGGGGATGTGGCAAGAGACCCAGTACTTC. Its protein product is CCARDPAAGMWQETQYF.

The chain joins TRBV29-1 to TRBJ2-5; D is unresolved. The CDR3 runs to 13 residues. Germline V CDR1 and CDR2: SQVTM, ANQGSEA. Trimming took 4 bases from V and 1 from J, leaving 10 bases between them. The CDR3 sequence is CSVAKGPQETQYF. CDR3 sequence (DNA): TGCAGCGTTGCTAAGGGTCCCCAAGAGACCCAGTACTTC.

The chain is built from TRBV28 and TRBJ1-4; 9 nucleotides match TRBD1. CDR3 length: 17 amino acids. With V trimmed by 1 base and J by 7 bases, 10 bases remained unmatched. In germline, CDR1 is MDHEN, CDR2 SYDVKM. The CDR3 region has the DNA TGTGCCAGCAGTTTATCCCCGGGACAGGGAAATTCTGAAAAACTGTTTTTT. Translating gives CASSLSPGQGNSEKLFF.

This clonotype was counted ten times or more. The CDR3 sequence: CSARQTGGGEQYF. The CDR3, as DNA: TGCAGTGCTAGACAGACAGGGGGTGGCGAGCAGTACTTC. The J gene is TRBJ2-7, the V gene TRBV20-1; the match to TRBD1 covers 9 bases. V gave up 2 bases and J gave up 6 bases; unmatched junction bases: 5. Germline CDR1 DFQATT, CDR2 SNEGSKA (reference sequence). CDR3 length equals 13 residues.

The genes are TRBV24-1 and TRBJ1-2; weak D call: TRBD1 (6 bases). The ends were cut back, 3 bases at V and 6 bases at J, with 10 bases in the middle. Germline V CDR1 and CDR2: KGHDR, SFDVKD. This CDR3 comprises 13 residues. CDR3 DNA sequence: TGTGCCACCAGTGATGACAGGATGAATGGCTACACCTTC. It yields the protein CATSDDRMNGYTF.

In this sample, this clonotype turned up a few times. The chain is built from TRBV5-1 and TRBJ2-1; 7 bases match TRBD2. Losses at the gene ends were 5 bases for V and 7 bases for J; bases not matched to a gene: 18. The CDR3 is made up of 17 amino acids. CDR1 and CDR2 (germline): SGHRS, YFSETQ. This CDR3 is CASSPPRVGGDGNEQFF. In nucleotides, the CDR3 is TGCGCCAGCAGTCCTCCCCGAGTGGGGGGGGACGGGAATGAGCAGTTCTTC.

This clonotype was detected only a few times. Its ends do not fully match the called genes, so a read error is possible. The chain employs TRBV27 and TRBJ2-5; D possibly corresponds to TRBD2 (5 bases). Germline CDR1 MNHEY, CDR2 SMNVEV (reference sequence). The CDR3 spans 12 residues. The CDR3 bases are TGTGCCAGCAGTTCCTTCGGGGAGACCCGGTACTTC. Encoded protein: CASSSFGETRYF.

The table lists this clonotype with many counts. This sequence joins TRBV7-2 and TRBJ2-1, with D possibly matching TRBD1 (5 bases). The CDR3 extends over 15 amino acids. Trimming removed 1 base from V and 9 bases from J, with 16 bases in between. Germline V gives CDR1 SGHTA, CDR2 FQGNSA. The CDR3 bases are TGTGCCAGCAGCTTAGGCGCGACAGTACGAGGTGAGCAGTTCTTC. Translation: CASSLGATVRGEQFF.

This clonotype has a handful of counts. The gene calls are TRBV7-3 and TRBJ1-2, with 8 bases matching TRBD1. Germline-derived CDR1 and CDR2 are SGHTA and FQGTGA. There are 15 residues in the CDR3. The V and J ends lost 5 bases and 4 bases, in that order; junction bases with no gene match: 9. The CDR3 coding sequence is TGTGCCAGCAGCCTCGGACAGGGACGGGGCTATGGCTACACCTTC. Its translation is CASSLGQGRGYGYTF.

The table lists this clonotype with many counts. This rearrangement joins TRBV7-2 to TRBJ2-2; D is unresolved. Germline V lookup: CDR1 SGHTA, CDR2 FQGNSA. Trimming took 4 bases from V and 1 from J, leaving 10 bases between them. CDR3 length equals 15 residues. CDR3 loop: CASSWNLLNTGELFF. The CDR3 nucleotides are TGTGCCAGCAGCTGGAATTTGTTGAACACCGGGGAGCTGTTTTTT.